The 4 T cell receptor beta chains below all came from one sample that was sequenced in a study of post-analysis software for immune sequencing data. Findings of the study overall: Relative to controls, patients had about 5 TRBV segments at higher frequency, with TRBV5-6, TRBV5-1 and TRBV20-1 among these.

Antigens for these TCRs are unknown. The TCR beta cDNA libraries carried unique molecular identifiers. Via MiXCR, TCRdb re-called the PCR reads, giving one row per CDR3 protein. The sample has about 770,000 distinct CDR3 sequences; 46% are singletons. Material: blood. All receptors derive from a girl aged 5-17 years with multiple sclerosis.

The chain employs TRBV12-3 or TRBV12-4 and TRBJ2-1; 9 bases align to TRBD1. The CDR3 is made up of 15 amino acids. Trimming removed 4 bases from V and 3 bases from J; junction bases left unmatched: 4. Here the CDR3 DNA reads TGTGCCAGCAGTTACCCGGACAGGGGCTACAATGAGCAGTTCTTC. It is translated as CASSYPDRGYNEQFF.

This clonotype was recorded a few times. The chain combines TRBV28 with TRBJ2-1, with D possibly matching TRBD2 (7 bases). Germline V gives CDR1 MDHEN, CDR2 SYDVKM. The CDR3 is 14 residues long. Deletions cut 6 bases from V and 4 bases from J, with 13 bases between. Here the CDR3 reads CASSEGEGYNEQFF. For the CDR3, the DNA is TGTGCCAGCAGCGAGGGGGAGGGTTACAATGAGCAGTTCTTC.

This chain uses TRBV20-1 with TRBJ2-1, with TRBD2 identical over 13 bases. The V gene end was trimmed by 5 bases and the J gene end by 3 bases; junction bases not matched to a gene: 7. CDR3 size: 16 residues. Per the germline V gene, CDR1 is DFQATT and CDR2 is SNEGSKA (reference sequence). CDR3 region: CSALSGTSGIYNEQFF. The CDR3 DNA is TGCAGTGCTCTCAGCGGGACTAGCGGGATCTACAATGAGCAGTTCTTC.

The chain recombines TRBV13 with TRBJ2-4, with 7 bases fitting TRBD1. This CDR3 comprises 16 residues. CDR1 and CDR2 from the germline V gene are PRHDT and FYEKMQ (reference sequence). V trimming: 0 bases; J trimming: 0 bases; junction bases outside the gene matches: 2. The CDR3 bases are TGTGCCAGCAGCTTAGGACAGGGGATAGCCAAAAACATTCAGTACTTC. Translation: CASSLGQGIAKNIQYF.